The 12 T cell receptor beta chains below all came from one sample that was sequenced in a study of beta chain features in type 1 diabetes. Sequencing targeted expressed TCRB transcripts, as all isolated RNA had been reverse transcribed. Profiled with immunoSEQ multiplex PCR; TCRdb holds only in-frame clones, not every one. The repertoire includes 810,000 or so clones, roughly 15% of them detected once, and about 0.02% sits in the top ten. Sequenced sample: naive CD4+ T cells from blood. These receptor sequences come from a woman aged 18-35 years in good health.

This clone was detected only a few times. The chain combines TRBV5-4 with TRBJ1-1, with a possible D match to TRBD1 (6 bases). Germline V gives CDR1 SGHNT, CDR2 YYREEE (reference sequence). This CDR3 contains 15 residues. V lost 0 bases and J 4 bases, leaving 13 bases between the germline ends. The CDR3, as DNA: TGTGCCAGCAGCTTGGTACGCGGGGGCGGCACTGAAGCTTTCTTT. Its protein product is CASSLVRGGGTEAFF.

V and J are TRBV5-4 and TRBJ2-2, with D uncertain. The V and J ends lost 2 bases and 1 base respectively, with 6 bases between them. Germline-derived CDR1 and CDR2 are SGHNT and YYREEE (reference sequence). The CDR3 runs 14 residues. This chain's CDR3 is CASSLGRNTGELFF. The CDR3 region has the DNA TGTGCCAGCAGCTTAGGGCGGAACACCGGGGAGCTGTTTTTT.

This clone appeared a few times. The V and J genes are TRBV7-8 and TRBJ2-1; D is perhaps TRBD2 (5 bases). This CDR3 is 14 amino acids long. Trimming stripped 0 bases from V and 7 bases from J, with 10 bases between. CDR1 is SGHVS and CDR2 is FQNEAQ in the germline V gene. This CDR3 reads CASSLARVRNEQFF. The CDR3 bases are TGTGCCAGCAGCTTAGCGCGGGTGAGGAATGAGCAGTTCTTC.

The rearrangement joins TRBV20-1 to TRBJ2-5; D might be TRBD2 (6 bases). Per the germline V gene, CDR1 is DFQATT and CDR2 is SNEGSKA (reference sequence). The length of the CDR3 is 11 residues. CDR3 bases: TGCAGGCCCGGGACTGCCGAGACCCAGTACTTC. Amino acids: CRPGTAETQYF.

The chain couples TRBV4-2 to TRBJ2-6; D remains ambiguous. Trimming took 2 bases from V and 0 from J, leaving 8 bases between them. CDR3 length: 16 amino acids. Per germline, CDR1 LGHNA and CDR2 YNFKEQ. Here the CDR3 reads CASSQLVASGANVLTF. CDR3 bases: TGTGCCAGCAGCCAACTCGTCGCCTCTGGGGCCAACGTCCTGACTTTC.

J is TRBJ2-1 and V is TRBV2; 9 positions match TRBD2. This CDR3 comprises 15 residues. V shed 0 bases, J shed 9 bases, and the junction held 6 bases outside the gene matches. The germline V gene has CDR1 SNHLY and CDR2 FYNNEI. CDR3 in DNA: TGTGCCAGCAGTGAAGCTAGCGGGAGCGTCGGTGAGCAGTTCTTC. Translation gives CASSEASGSVGEQFF.

The chain carries TRBV2 and TRBJ1-2; no clear D. The CDR3 contains 10 residues. The V end was cut by 6 bases, the J end by 8 bases, with 7 bases between. Germline V lookup: CDR1 SNHLY, CDR2 FYNNEI. CDR3 loop: CASRARGYTF. CDR3 bases: TGTGCCAGCAGGGCGCGAGGCTACACCTTC.

The chain has TRBV7-9 and TRBJ2-3, with 7 bases that match TRBD2. J was trimmed by 4 bases and V by 3 bases; bases with no gene match: 13. The CDR3 has 17 amino acids. Germline assignment: CDR1 SEHNR and CDR2 FQNEAQ (reference sequence). The CDR3, as DNA: TGTGCCAGCAGCTTCCAAGCGGGGCTCCTGACTGCAGATACGCAGTATTTT. It codes for CASSFQAGLLTADTQYF. The full variable domain, rest sourced from reference TRBV7-9 and TRBJ2-3, is DTGVSQNPRHKITKRGQNVTFRCDPISEHNRLYWYRQTLGQGPEFLTYFQNEAQLEKSRLLSDRFSAERPKGSFSTLEIQRTEQGDSAMYLCASSFQAGLLTADTQYFGPGTRLTVL.

This clone was detected only a few times. The V and J genes are TRBV29-1 and TRBJ2-2; D remains unclear. This CDR3 is 12 amino acids long. Germline assignment: CDR1 SQVTM and CDR2 ANQGSEA. V gave up 6 bases and J gave up 1 base, with 6 bases separating them. CDR3: CSVRRNTGELFF. CDR3 DNA sequence: TGCAGCGTCCGGAGGAACACCGGGGAGCTGTTTTTT.

The chain employs TRBV10-3 and TRBJ1-2, with 8 bases matching TRBD1. V shed 1 base and J 7 bases; nucleotides not matched to a gene: 8. Germline lookup yields CDR1 ENHRY and CDR2 SYGVKD. The CDR3 covers 15 residues. The chain's CDR3 is CAISEFGRGLGGYTF. In DNA, the CDR3 is TGTGCCATCAGTGAGTTCGGCAGGGGGCTGGGTGGCTACACCTTC.

The V call is TRBV5-4, the J call TRBJ2-1, with D perhaps assigned TRBD1 or TRBD2 (5 bases each). Germline V gives CDR1 SGHNT, CDR2 YYREEE (reference sequence). This CDR3 region has 15 residues. Between the trimmed V and J ends, which lost 4 bases and 2 bases, there was a span of 13 bases. The CDR3 DNA sequence: TGTGCCAGCAGCGAGGGGCCCGCCCCCTACAATGAGCAGTTCTTC. Translation gives CASSEGPAPYNEQFF. Drawing the rest from reference TRBV5-4 and TRBJ2-1, the complete variable domain is ETGVTQSPTHLIKTRGQQVTLRCSSQSGHNTVSWYQQALGQGPQFIFQYYREEENGRGNFPPRFSGLQFPNYSSELNVNALELDDSALYLCASSEGPAPYNEQFFGPGTRLTVL.

The V gene is TRBV6-1, the J gene TRBJ1-5; D remains unclear. Deletions cut 2 bases from V and 0 bases from J, with 8 bases between. The CDR3 runs 15 residues. Germline V gene data show CDR1 as MNHNS and CDR2 as SASEGT. CDR3 protein: CASSELSHSNQPQHF. The CDR3 coding sequence is TGTGCCAGCAGTGAATTATCTCATAGCAATCAGCCCCAGCATTTT.